These T cell receptor beta chains were read from a single sample in a study of monozygotic twins with inflammatory bowel disease. No DNA is given; TCRdb re-called the 5' RACE reads and lists each CDR3 protein once. This listing includes 150,000 to 200,000 distinct CDR3 sequences. What was sequenced was blood. All receptors come from a human donor with ulcerative colitis or Crohn's disease, or a healthy co-twin of an affected twin (not recorded which). Each CDR3 is given with its conserved first and last residue.

J gene: TRBJ2-1; V gene: TRBV6-2/TRBV6-3; CDR3 protein: CASSFLAGGYSTYNEQFF
J gene: TRBJ2-1; V gene: TRBV20-1; CDR3 protein: CSATRASGTEQFF
J gene: TRBJ2-3; V gene: TRBV2; CDR3 protein: CASRGGSPDTQYF
J gene: TRBJ2-2; V gene: TRBV28; CDR3 protein: CASSKTGGANTGELFF
J gene: TRBJ2-1; V gene: TRBV28; CDR3 protein: CASSSIGGATSYNEQFF
J gene: TRBJ1-5; V gene: TRBV20-1; CDR3 protein: CSARDPQRGQPQHF
J gene: TRBJ2-1; V gene: TRBV7-6; CDR3 protein: CASSFARPNEQFF
J gene: TRBJ1-5; V gene: TRBV12-3/TRBV12-4; CDR3 protein: CASTLQGFSNQPQHF
J gene: TRBJ2-3; V gene: TRBV6-5; CDR3 protein: CASSYSVARTDTQYF
J gene: TRBJ2-6; V gene: TRBV11-1; CDR3 protein: CASFTELQGALTGANVLTF
J gene: TRBJ1-5; V gene: TRBV7-2; CDR3 protein: CASSLTVNQPQHF
J gene: TRBJ1-2; V gene: TRBV5-5; CDR3 protein: CASSLGLRGNYGYTF
J gene: TRBJ1-2; V gene: TRBV5-1; CDR3 protein: CASSLAASERYGYTF
J gene: TRBJ1-1; V gene: TRBV5-6; CDR3 protein: CASRTRTGVYTEAFF
J gene: TRBJ1-1; V gene: TRBV9; CDR3 protein: CASSPSYTQGSEAFF
J gene: TRBJ2-2; V gene: TRBV5-1; CDR3 protein: CASSVSGTGELFF
J gene: TRBJ2-5; V gene: TRBV29-1; CDR3 protein: CSVPQAETQYF
J gene: TRBJ1-6; V gene: TRBV7-9; CDR3 protein: CASNLGSDNSPLHF
J gene: TRBJ1-1; V gene: TRBV5-1; CDR3 protein: CASSLVKGGSTEAFF
J gene: TRBJ2-3; V gene: TRBV7-9; CDR3 protein: CASSPLSETSTDTQYF
J gene: TRBJ1-2; V gene: TRBV3-1; CDR3 protein: CASSRGQGGYGYTF
J gene: TRBJ1-2; V gene: TRBV5-1; CDR3 protein: CASSLGSLGYTF
J gene: TRBJ2-7; V gene: TRBV19; CDR3 protein: CASSIGGSSYEQYF
J gene: TRBJ2-1; V gene: TRBV18; CDR3 protein: CASSPPSGAQFF
J gene: TRBJ2-7; V gene: TRBV28; CDR3 protein: CASNQGGRFSYEQYF
J gene: TRBJ2-1; V gene: TRBV6-5; CDR3 protein: CASSYSTRLAGGANEQFF
J gene: TRBJ1-4; V gene: TRBV12-3/TRBV12-4; CDR3 protein: CASSLGGGEKLFF
J gene: TRBJ1-3; V gene: TRBV12-3/TRBV12-4; CDR3 protein: CASTPTGRRAGNTIYF
J gene: TRBJ2-2; V gene: TRBV28; CDR3 protein: CASSTRQGIVF
J gene: TRBJ2-5; V gene: TRBV15; CDR3 protein: CATSRDLESAETQYF
J gene: TRBJ2-1; V gene: TRBV5-1; CDR3 protein: CASSLDGTGVGIEQFF
J gene: TRBJ2-2; V gene: TRBV5-1; CDR3 protein: CASSSPKRSGSSGTGELFF
J gene: TRBJ2-5; V gene: TRBV4-1; CDR3 protein: CASSQGIAGTQETQYF